These T cell receptor beta chains were read from a single sample in a study of blood T cells in healthy people across ages. One entry per CDR3 protein, called by TCRdb with MiXCR from the 5' RACE reads. The sample shows under 700,000 distinct CDR3 sequences, 24% of them seen only once. The sample was also linked to a second study, of T cells of mothers and their children.

Sequenced: blood. The receptors here all came from a boy between 10 and 17 years old in good health. Both conserved end residues are part of each CDR3. The D gene is left open where the match is weak. Only some rows state a clone size, as once, few, many or a class for expanded clones.

CDR3 DNA | CDR3 protein | clone size | V gene | D gene | J gene
TGTGCCAGCGACCGAGGGGGAGGCACAGATACGCAGTATTTT | CASDRGGGTDTQYF | many | TRBV5-6 | NA | TRBJ2-3
TGCGCCAGCAGCTTTTGGCAGGGGATCACTGAAGCTTTCTTT | CASSFWQGITEAFF | NA | TRBV5-1 | NA | TRBJ1-1
TGTGCCATCAGTGAGTCGTTACCCTCTTTCGGCAATGAGCAGTTCTTC | CAISESLPSFGNEQFF | few | TRBV10-3 | NA | TRBJ2-1
TGCAGCGTGAGCTCGGGAGAGACCCAGTACTTC | CSVSSGETQYF | many | TRBV29-1 | NA | TRBJ2-5
TGTGCCAGCAGCCACGGGCTATACGAGCAGTACTTC | CASSHGLYEQYF | NA | TRBV6-2/TRBV6-3 | NA | TRBJ2-7
TGCGCCAGCAGCCAAGTGCCCGGGGCGGATGGCTACACCTTC | CASSQVPGADGYTF | NA | TRBV4-1 | NA | TRBJ1-2
TGTGCCAGCAGTGAATGGGGCGGGGGGGGTATGAACACTGAAGCTTTCTTT | CASSEWGGGGMNTEAFF | NA | TRBV6-1 | NA | TRBJ1-1
TGCAGCGTTGAAGATGAGTTGGGGTCTAGGGATGGCTACACCTTC | CSVEDELGSRDGYTF | NA | TRBV29-1 | NA | TRBJ1-2
TGTGCCAGCAGTTACACGAGAGCAACTAATGAAAAACTGTTTTTT | CASSYTRATNEKLFF | few | TRBV6-5 | NA | TRBJ1-4
TGCAGCGTTGCCCCAGGGCGCCCAGCGGACTCCTACAATGAGCAGTTCTTC | CSVAPGRPADSYNEQFF | NA | TRBV29-1 | NA | TRBJ2-1
TGTGCCAGCAGTTCAAACATCGATTATGAAAAACTGTTTTTT | CASSSNIDYEKLFF | NA | TRBV28 | NA | TRBJ1-4
TGCGCCAGCAGCCAGCAGGGTATTTCGCATGGCTACACCTTC | CASSQQGISHGYTF | NA | TRBV4-3 | NA | TRBJ1-2
TGTGCCATCAGTGAGTCGTGGAACTATGGCTACACCTTC | CAISESWNYGYTF | few | TRBV10-3 | NA | TRBJ1-2
TGTGCCACCAGTTTTGGAGCAGTTCAGTTCTTC | CATSFGAVQFF | NA | TRBV15 | NA | TRBJ2-1
TGTGCCAGCAGCAAAGTTCCGGGGGCGAAGGAGACCCAGTACTTC | CASSKVPGAKETQYF | few | TRBV21-1 | NA | TRBJ2-5
TGCGCCAGCAGCCAACTACCTGGGGCAGGTAGCGACGAGCAGTACTTC | CASSQLPGAGSDEQYF | NA | TRBV4-1 | NA | TRBJ2-7
TGCAGTGCTAGACAGGGGGCAGAGACAGATACGCAGTATTTT | CSARQGAETDTQYF | few | TRBV20-1 | TRBD1 | TRBJ2-3
TGTGCCAGCAGCGTAGGCCGCACAGATACGCAGTATTTT | CASSVGRTDTQYF | NA | TRBV9 | NA | TRBJ2-3
TGTGCCAGCAGACTAGCCGACAGGGGGCGGTACGAGCAGTACTTC | CASRLADRGRYEQYF | few | TRBV28 | TRBD1 | TRBJ2-7
TGTGCCAGCAGTTTATTCGGGCTAGCGGGAGGGTCTGGGGCCAACGTCCTGACTTTC | CASSLFGLAGGSGANVLTF | NA | TRBV27 | TRBD2 | TRBJ2-6
TGTGCCAGTAGTATTTCTCCCAAAGTAGGCGAGCAGTACTTC | CASSISPKVGEQYF | NA | TRBV19 | NA | TRBJ2-7
TGTGCCAGCAGCTTAGGGGGGCGGGACAGCCGGTATGGCTACACCTTC | CASSLGGRDSRYGYTF | NA | TRBV7-8 | TRBD1 | TRBJ1-2
TGCAGTGCTAGTAGCGTGACTAAACTGAACACTGAAGCTTTCTTT | CSASSVTKLNTEAFF | NA | TRBV20-1 | NA | TRBJ1-1
TGCGCCAGCAGCCAATTAGGAACGTCTGAGCAGTACTTC | CASSQLGTSEQYF | NA | TRBV4-3 | NA | TRBJ2-7
TGTGCCAGCAGCCACTTAAAGCGGGACCCACCCTACGAGCAGTACTTC | CASSHLKRDPPYEQYF | few | TRBV14 | TRBD2 | TRBJ2-7
TGTGCCAGCAGTTCTACAGCGTACGAGCAGTACTTC | CASSSTAYEQYF | few | TRBV12-3/TRBV12-4 | NA | TRBJ2-7
TGTGCCAGCAGCACCCCGACTAGCAGCTTCGACAATGAGCAGTTCTTC | CASSTPTSSFDNEQFF | few | TRBV9 | TRBD2 | TRBJ2-1
TGCGCCAGCAGCTTTGGGACAGGACCTCAAGAGACCCAGTACTTC | CASSFGTGPQETQYF | many | TRBV5-1 | TRBD1 | TRBJ2-5
TGTGCCAGCAGCCTAAGAACTGTGTTGGGGCCCCAAGAGACCCAGTACTTC | CASSLRTVLGPQETQYF | few | TRBV3-1 | NA | TRBJ2-5
TGTGCCAGCGGACAGGGGAATGAAAAACTGTTTTTT | CASGQGNEKLFF | few | TRBV19 | TRBD1 | TRBJ1-4
TGTGCCACCAGTGACCCCCCGGGACTAGCGGGAACCGGGGAGCTGTTTTTT | CATSDPPGLAGTGELFF | NA | TRBV24-1 | TRBD2 | TRBJ2-2
TGTGCCACCAGTGACCCTACCTGGACTAGCGGGAGAGAGCGGGATACGCAGTATTTT | CATSDPTWTSGRERDTQYF | NA | TRBV24-1 | TRBD2 | TRBJ2-3
TGCGCCAGCAGCCAAGATCAGGGTAGCGGCTACGAGCAGTACTTC | CASSQDQGSGYEQYF | few | TRBV4-1 | NA | TRBJ2-7
TGTGCCAGCAGCTTTTATCAGGGTGAAGCTTTCTTT | CASSFYQGEAFF | few | TRBV7-2 | NA | TRBJ1-1
TGCGCCAGCAGCCAAGACACCTCGCGTTACCAAGAGACCCAGTACTTC | CASSQDTSRYQETQYF | NA | TRBV4-1 | NA | TRBJ2-5
TGTGCCAGCAGCTTTCGGGTAGCGGGAGATACGCAGTATTTT | CASSFRVAGDTQYF | few | TRBV11-2 | TRBD2 | TRBJ2-3
TGTGCCAGCAGCCAGATAAGCAATCAGCCCCAGCATTTT | CASSQISNQPQHF | NA | TRBV7-2 | NA | TRBJ1-5
TGTGCCAGCAGCCCAGGTTCAGGGGCGCGGGAGCAGTACTTC | CASSPGSGAREQYF | few | TRBV7-2 | NA | TRBJ2-5
TGCGCCAGCAGCCAAGATAGCGTGGCAAGGGGAAGTGAAAAACTGTTTTTT | CASSQDSVARGSEKLFF | NA | TRBV4-3 | NA | TRBJ1-4
TGTGCCAGCAGCGCAGGACAGGGGAAGGGCACTGAAGCTTTCTTT | CASSAGQGKGTEAFF | NA | TRBV7-3 | TRBD1 | TRBJ1-1
TGTGCCAGCAGCCTCCAACTCCAAACGCCGACGTTCGACGAGCAGTACTTC | CASSLQLQTPTFDEQYF | few | TRBV6-6 | NA | TRBJ2-7
TGTGCCAGCAGCCCACGGACACTCTATGGCTACACCTTC | CASSPRTLYGYTF | few | TRBV5-4 | NA | TRBJ1-2
TGCAGTGCTAGAGATGTAGGGGGACTAGCGGTTCAAGAGACCCAGTACTTC | CSARDVGGLAVQETQYF | few | TRBV20-1 | TRBD2 | TRBJ2-5
TGTGCCATCAGCCCTTCCGAGGCCCCCAACGAGCAGTACTTC | CAISPSEAPNEQYF | many | TRBV10-3 | NA | TRBJ2-7
TGCGCCAGCAGCGGGGGACAGACTCTCTATGGCTACACCTTC | CASSGGQTLYGYTF | few | TRBV5-1 | TRBD1 | TRBJ1-2
TGTGCCAGCAGTGAGGGGGGTGCTGGAAACACCATATATTTT | CASSEGGAGNTIYF | few | TRBV6-4 | NA | TRBJ1-3
TGTGCCAGCAGACTATCGGCGGGAGGGATCTACAATGAGCAGTTCTTC | CASRLSAGGIYNEQFF | NA | TRBV7-9 | TRBD2 | TRBJ2-1
TGCGCCAGCAGCTTGTCAAGTGACGGGGGGTGGAATGAGCAGTTCTTC | CASSLSSDGGWNEQFF | NA | TRBV5-1 | TRBD2 | TRBJ2-1
TGTGCCAGCAGCGGGGGGACTAGCTGGAGCTCCTACAATGAGCAGTTCTTC | CASSGGTSWSSYNEQFF | NA | TRBV5-5 | TRBD2 | TRBJ2-1
TGCAGCGTTGAGTCCACTACGAGCCCTTTGGGGCAGTATTTT | CSVESTTSPLGQYF | NA | TRBV29-1 | NA | TRBJ2-3